This paragraph reports one T cell receptor beta chain. Its antigen remains unknown. The V end lost 6 bases, the J end lost 7 bases, and 10 bases lay between the germline ends. The CDR3 runs to 13 residues. CDR1 is SGHTA and CDR2 is FQGNSA in the germline V gene. This entry comes from a study of cytomegalovirus exposure and HLA in healthy donors. Study-wide background: Roughly 180 million T cells yielded 120 million or so unique TCR beta sequences, as an earlier analysis found. Findings of the study overall: Presence/absence analyses assumed roughly uniform sequencing depth across donors. Later analysis found that TCR beta chains associated with HLA were more clonally expanded than other, equally common chains. The authors listed approximately 150 TCR beta chains as cytomegalovirus-associated.

Primers for the PCR totalled 60 Vbeta and 13 Jbeta. The assay was immunoSEQ multiplex PCR, and TCRdb's table has in-frame clones only and misses some. This table has 150,000 to 200,000 clones, around four fifths appearing once. The receptor's source is a woman aged 45-65 years in good health and CMV-seropositive. The gene calls are TRBV7-2 and TRBJ1-6, with D perhaps TRBD1 (5 bases). Source material: PBMCs. DNA of the CDR3: TGTGCCAGCAGTTCCCGACAGAATTCACCCCTCCACTTT. Translating it yields CASSSRQNSPLHF.